This entry features one T cell receptor (beta chain) sequence. Its antigen remains unidentified. Per-base quality was not reported, and no clone a single base away is much larger than it. This specimen comes from a study of early T cells in non-severe SARS-CoV-2 infection (dated by TCRdb to about 2021). In terms of the full investigation: Because TCR sequencing was done on bulk RNA from unsorted whole blood, the alpha and beta chains could not be paired. Findings and caveats that apply to the study as a whole: VDJdb matching was skewed toward anti-spike CD8 responses and likely underestimated virus-specific expansions, missing private and CD4 specificities.

The method was 5' RACE. TCRdb records NextSeq 500 as the sequencer. To correct for sequencing error and PCR bias, the TCR library protocol tagged individual cDNA molecules with unique molecular identifiers. Both TCR alpha and beta chains were sequenced, and tight co-correlation was observed between alpha and beta sequence abundances in each sample. As for the authors' bioinformatics: Decombinator V4 was used to perform V gene, J gene and CDR3 annotation of TCR sequences. Expanded TCRs were defined as changing significantly between any two time points under a Poisson model with p below 0.0001. Abundances of TCRs were expressed as counts per million after normalisation to the total number of TCRs sequenced in each sample. MAIT TCRs were defined by TRAV1-2 paired with TRAJ12, TRAJ20 or TRAJ33, and iNKT TCRs by TRAV10 paired with TRAJ18. VDJdb, accessed on 1 November 2021, was searched for TCRs annotated for CMV, EBV and SARS-CoV-2, and TCRs annotated for more than one antigen were excluded. Using fastp trimming at Q25 and MiXCR clonotype assembly, TCRdb reanalyzed the public sequencing data and kept in-frame beta chains. Merged by CDR3 protein, the rows form single entries marked with the most common genes and DNA. These V and J calls derive from TCRdb rather than the authors' analysis. The sample table shows about 62,000 distinct CDR3 sequences, and 7.5% to 10% are seen once. The ten largest clones capture 1.2% of the sample.

At the junction V is shortened by 6 bases and J by 4 bases; bases outside the gene matches: 0. Its CDR3 holds 13 amino acids, cysteine through phenylalanine. The read is trimmed to its CDR3 DNA, 39 bases read in frame from base 1. Based on the germline V gene (reference sequence), the CDR1 and CDR2 sequences are WNHNN and SYGVQD. Set within a cohort of healthcare workers in London, UK, this nested case-control study involved weekly PCR testing of nasopharyngeal swabs along with blood sampling. Healthcare workers were recruited between 23 and 31 March 2020, during the week of the UK lockdown, and were followed weekly for up to about 15 weeks.

This TCR was sampled from an adult who was a healthcare worker with PCR-confirmed SARS-CoV-2 infection or an uninfected control (not recorded which). The specimen was whole blood. The chain is encoded by TRBV10-1 joined to TRBJ2-2; TRBD2 fits 9 bases in the junction. The nucleotide sequence is given as TGCGCCAGCAGAGCGGGGGGCACCGGGGAGCTGTTTTTT. This sequence encodes CASRAGGTGELFF.